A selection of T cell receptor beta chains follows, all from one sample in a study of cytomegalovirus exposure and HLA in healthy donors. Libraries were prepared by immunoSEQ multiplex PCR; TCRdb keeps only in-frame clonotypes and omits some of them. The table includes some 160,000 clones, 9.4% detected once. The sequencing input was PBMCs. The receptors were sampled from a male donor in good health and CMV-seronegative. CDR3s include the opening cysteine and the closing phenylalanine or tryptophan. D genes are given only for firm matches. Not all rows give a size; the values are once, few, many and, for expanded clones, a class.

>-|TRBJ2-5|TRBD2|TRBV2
TGTGCCAGCAGTGAAACTAGCGGGGCCCTCCGGGAGACCCAGTACTTC
CASSETSGALRETQYF
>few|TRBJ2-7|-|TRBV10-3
TGTGCCATCGAGTCCCAGGGCGGCAACGAGCAGTACTTC
CAIESQGGNEQYF
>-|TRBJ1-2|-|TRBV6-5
TGTGCCAGCAGTTACTCGCAGGGCCGCTACACCTTC
CASSYSQGRYTF
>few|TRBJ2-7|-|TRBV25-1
TGTGCCAGCAGTGAATCCTGGGAGTTCGAGCAGTACTTC
CASSESWEFEQYF
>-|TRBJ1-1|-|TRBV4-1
TGCGCCAGCAGCCAGCGGGGTTCCACTGAAGCTTTCTTT
CASSQRGSTEAFF
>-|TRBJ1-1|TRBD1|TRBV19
TGTGCCAGGGAGGGACAGGGGAGGGGCACTGAAGCTTTCTTT
CAREGQGRGTEAFF
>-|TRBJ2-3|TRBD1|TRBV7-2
TGTGCCAGCAGCCCTATCCGGGACAGGGCGGCGGCGCAGTATTTT
CASSPIRDRAAAQYF
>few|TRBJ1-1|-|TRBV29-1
TGCAGCGGGGCGGGGTCCACGATAAGTGAAGCTTTCTTT
CSGAGSTISEAFF
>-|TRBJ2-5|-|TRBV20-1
TGCAGTGCTAGAGATAGAGAGACCCAGTACTTC
CSARDRETQYF
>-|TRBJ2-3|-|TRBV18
TGTGCCAGCTCACCTCCGGGACTCTTCACAGATACGCAGTATTTT
CASSPPGLFTDTQYF
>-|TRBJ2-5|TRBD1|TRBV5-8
TGTGCCAGCAGCACCCCGGGACAGGGGGCATCCAGGGAGACCCAGTACTTC
CASSTPGQGASRETQYF
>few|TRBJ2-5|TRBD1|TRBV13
TGTGCCAGCAGCCCCGACAGGGGACAAGAGACCCAGTACTTC
CASSPDRGQETQYF
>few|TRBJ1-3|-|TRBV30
TGTGCCTGGAGTGTGTGGGGCGTGGGAAACACCATATATTTT
CAWSVWGVGNTIYF
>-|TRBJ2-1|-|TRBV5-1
TGCGCCAGCAGCTTGAATAGCGTTTCGGGAGATGAGCAGTTCTTC
CASSLNSVSGDEQFF
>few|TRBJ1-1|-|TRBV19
TGTGCCAGTAGTATACAAATCAACACTGAAGCTTTCTTT
CASSIQINTEAFF
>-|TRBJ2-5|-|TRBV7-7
TGTGCCAGCAGCTTAGGGACAGAAGAGACCCAGTACTTC
CASSLGTEETQYF
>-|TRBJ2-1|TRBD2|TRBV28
TGTGCCAGCAGTTTTCTAGCGGGGTTGAATGAGCAGTTCTTC
CASSFLAGLNEQFF
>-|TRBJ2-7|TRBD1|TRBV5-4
TGTGCCAGCAGCCAAGGGGGCGGAGGATACGAGCAGTACTTC
CASSQGGGGYEQYF
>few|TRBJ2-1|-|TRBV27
TGTGCCAGCCGGCGACTAGATGACAATGAGCAGTTCTTC
CASRRLDDNEQFF
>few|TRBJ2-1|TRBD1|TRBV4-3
TGCGCCAGCAGCCAAGATCTGGAACAGGGGGGATTCTTC
CASSQDLEQGGFF
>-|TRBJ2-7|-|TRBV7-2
TGTGCCAGCACCACAGGAGGAACGGGGGGCCGCTACGAGCAGTACTTC
CASTTGGTGGRYEQYF
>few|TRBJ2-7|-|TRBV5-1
TGCGCCAGCAGCTTGGCCCCCGGGACACTGTACGAGCAGTACTTC
CASSLAPGTLYEQYF